This TCR beta chain was sequenced in a study of post-analysis software for immune sequencing data. Unique-molecular-identifier-tagged TCR beta cDNA libraries were used. TCRdb ran MiXCR on the PCR reads and lists one entry per CDR3 protein. The top ten clones hold around 10% of a sample with about 460,000 distinct CDR3 sequences, roughly 45% of them seen once. In the case of this clonotype: Its matching antigen is unknown.

Germline V lookup: CDR1 SGHTA, CDR2 FQGNSA. The CDR3 sequence is 16 residues long. V was trimmed by 5 bases and J by 1 base, leaving 14 bases between them. Findings and caveats of the study: TRBV5-6, TRBV5-1 and TRBV20-1 were among roughly 5 TRBV segments more frequent in patients than controls.

This receptor was taken from a girl aged 5 to 17 with multiple sclerosis. Sequenced material: blood. V gene TRBV7-2 combines with J gene TRBJ2-2, with D perhaps being TRBD1 or TRBD2 (5 bases each). The chain's CDR3 is CASSQGQRQNTGELFF. Written as DNA, the CDR3 is TGTGCCAGCAGCCAGGGTCAGCGGCAGAACACCGGGGAGCTGTTTTTT.